Listed here is a single T cell receptor beta chain. One Seattle source followed patients from active infection through their disease course. This specimen comes from a study of blood T cell repertoires in COVID-19. At the level of the study: Samples representing acute and convalescent COVID-19 were sourced from the United States, Italy and Spain. Sources were T cells, B-cell-depleted T cells, or PBMCs; the material itself was cDNA or gDNA.

This CDR3 is 16 amino acids long. Per germline, CDR1 MNHEY and CDR2 SVGEGT. Trimming removed 5 bases from V and 2 bases from J, with 13 bases in between. Per the study methods: The assay estimated nucleated cells by amplifying reference gene primers. Sequencing used immunoSEQ multiplex PCR; TCRdb keeps in-frame clones, though not all of them. For V, J and clone size, that table is used; D and trimming come from the DNA. This table has some 110,000 clones, approximately 90% appearing once. The V call is TRBV6-2 or TRBV6-3, the J call TRBJ2-6, with D perhaps matching TRBD1 (6 bases). Sequencing input: peripheral blood. The source is a middle-aged man with COVID-19, enrolled during active disease. CDR3 nucleotides: TGTGCCAGCAGTGCGGTCAGGGGCCCTGGGGCCAACGTCCTGACTTTC. Protein: CASSAVRGPGANVLTF.